The source of this T cell receptor beta chain is a study of T cells in localized non-small cell lung cancer. Study conclusions and caveats: Investigators sequenced only a single tumor region, leaving heterogeneity possible. Peak T cell clonality was found in uninvolved adjacent lung, exceeding tumor. Adjacent lung exhibited a median of 57 among the 100 most abundant tumor clones.

Sequenced by immunoSEQ multiplex PCR; TCRdb stores in-frame clones only, minus some. The sample contains under 3,500 clones, 39% of which appear only once. The CDR3 length is 15 residues. Germline V gene lookup returns CDR1 MGHRA and CDR2 YSYEKL. Trimming left V 0 bases short and J 3 bases short, with 12 bases between. As concerns this clone: Its matching antigen is unknown.

The uninvolved lung lay at least 2 cm from the tumor margin and lacked atypia. The V gene is TRBV4-1, the J gene TRBJ2-7; D remains unclear. The material sequenced was normal lung tissue next to the tumor, taken before any cancer treatment. The receptor was isolated from a woman aged 35 to 70 with stage I lung adenocarcinoma. The DNA for the CDR3 is TGCGCCAGCAGCCAAGATCTTCAGGACCGCTACGAGCAGTACTTC. Its translation is CASSQDLQDRYEQYF.